This T cell receptor beta chain stems from a study of cytomegalovirus exposure and HLA in healthy donors (dated by TCRdb to the late 2010s). For the study in its entirety: In an earlier analysis of several hundred of the donors, around 290 Gb of sequence data and roughly 100 million unique TCR beta sequences from about 179 million T cells were reported. The study aimed to test whether cataloging public T cell receptors could reveal signatures of past pathogen exposure. To predict cytomegalovirus infection status, the study combined high-throughput TCR immunosequencing, statistical association of individual TCRs with disease status, and machine learning. An earlier analysis of some 500 of the donors used high-throughput TCR beta sequencing to judge whether each TCR beta V gene segment behaved as functional or pseudogenic. Among approximately 370 genotyped donors of the cohort, an average of roughly 230,000 unique TCR beta nucleotide sequences was sequenced per donor, of which 15% to 20% were non-productive. Donor age, sex, ethnicity and CMV serostatus were compiled alongside the repertoire data. Of the roughly 430 genotyped donors, 65% to 90% fell in the genetic ancestry cluster associated with self-reported Caucasian donors. Rather than drawing on any new phenotypic data, the later analysis identified candidate immune exposures from TCR beta sequences and the way those sequences occurred across donors. All discovery cohort repertoires had been generated on a single sequencing platform. The study profiled the T cell repertoires of under 700 subjects by immunosequencing and related them to cytomegalovirus serostatus. Along with the approximately 700-subject first cohort, a separate validation cohort of approximately 110 different subjects was used. HLA typing covered class I and class II loci at four-digit resolution. A later genetic analysis used genome-wide SNP genotypes for 398 of the 666 donors, treating that subset as a discovery cohort. The number of typed donors differed by locus: roughly 629-640 for A, B, C, DRB1 and DQB1; some 500 for DQA1; about 600 for DPA1; and some 430 for DPB1. Roughly five DR-DQ haplotypes were handled as single units for association and clustering because linkage in the cohort was strong. To study patterns of TCR occurrence, a later analysis re-analyzed previously published TCR beta repertoires from under 750 donors and added high-resolution HLA genotyping. Roughly 300 gigabases of sequencing data and around 80 million unique TCR sequences made up an early release that covered over 550 HLA-typed donors.

Turning to this clone: Its antigen is currently not known. One base away there is no much larger clone; base qualities are not given.

Preparation of the library involved the immunoSEQ multiplex PCR assay. A mixture of 60 forward primers for TCR Vbeta segments and 13 reverse primers for TCR Jbeta segments was used in the multiplex PCR. The CDR3 region of rearranged TCR beta genes was amplified from genomic DNA with a multiplex PCR assay. The Illumina HiSeq System was used to sequence the amplified TCR beta libraries as 87-base-pair reads. The paper's data handling went like this. A later analysis tallied roughly 76 million unique TCR beta chains across the approximately 670 repertoires, and around 12 million of those chains were shared by two or more donors. Raw reads were error-corrected and collapsed into unique sequences by a nearest-neighbor algorithm in which closely related sequences were merged to remove PCR and sequencing errors. CDR3 sequences were aligned to IMGT reference sequences to assign V, D and J gene segments. Each retained sequence needed at least a six-nucleotide match to both a V gene segment and a J gene segment. Rearrangements were classified as productive when the CDR3 lacked stop codons and remained in frame with V and J, and all other rearrangements were classified as non-productive. CDR3 was defined by IMGT convention, running from the second conserved V-encoded cysteine to the conserved J-encoded phenylalanine. The earlier analysis of 500 to 600 of the donors excluded sequences that lacked an unambiguous match to a single V gene segment. An earlier analysis of a few hundred of the donors called V segments functional above 56.7% productive rearrangements and segregating when the between-donor standard deviation exceeded 5%. A statistical classification framework was built for diagnosing cytomegalovirus status from the catalog of TCR beta chain sequences. In a later analysis, TCR nucleotide sequences were compared against IMGT/GENE-DB human TR gene sequences so that V and J genes could be assigned. Using the TCRdist pipeline, a later analysis assigned CDR3 sequences along with most-parsimonious VDJ recombination scenarios. A later analysis defined each TCR beta chain by its CDR3 amino acid sequence plus V-gene family, and excluded reads lacking a unique V-gene family. As a way to deal with suspected cross-contamination and a sequencing artifact, a later analysis dropped 450 to 600 nucleotide sequences that were highly shared and had low generation probability. In a later analysis, a clonal expansion index was calculated for each public chain from normalized within-repertoire ranks of inferred template counts. In a later analysis, generation probabilities were computed using a VDJ recombination model fitted to out-of-frame rearrangements, and the results were checked against IGoR. A later analysis scored TCR-TCR, TCR-HLA and TCR-CMV co-occurrence with hypergeometric tests, applying a repertoire-size bias correction to TCR pairs. False discovery rates were estimated in a later analysis by permuting HLA or CMV assignments 20 times. In a later analysis, co-occurring TCRs were grouped using DBSCAN, with TCRdist sequence similarity added in when clustering inside HLA-allele-positive subsets. Repertoires with fewer than 30,000 or more than 120,000 public chains, plus five repertoires with anomalous nucleotide sharing, were excluded from co-occurrence clustering. TCRdb took over this immuneACCESS table, retaining in-frame rearrangements with V and J assigned. Such tables are incomplete; in checked studies, under half of the missing clones stem from an unresolved V gene, and the remainder is unexplained. That table supplies the V and J calls and clone size; D and trimming were determined from the DNA. The sample profile shows fewer than 250,000 clones; around four fifths of them were found once. The ten top clones hold approximately 1.8% of the sample.

Cut back by 1 base and 0 bases, the V and J ends lie 10 bases apart. The germline V gene gives CDR1 as SGHTA and CDR2 as FQGNSA. The cysteine opens and the phenylalanine closes a CDR3 of 16 amino acids. Only the CDR3 DNA is retained, 48 bases long and in frame from the first base. Points the paper makes about the study in general: Because the 87-base-pair reads could not distinguish some IMGT-functional V segments, including TRBV6-2 and TRBV6-3, those segments were excluded. Immune exposure information for the cohort was limited to CMV serostatus. According to a later genetic analysis, donors in an Asian-associated ancestry cluster had fewer N-insertions in productive TCRs than the approximately 700-donor mean. A later analysis found that most CMV-associated TCR beta chains appeared HLA-restricted, with HLA associations seemingly driven largely by CMV exposure. Specific HLA alleles were associated with roughly 16,000 TCR beta sequences at a false discovery rate of 0.05 in a later analysis. In a later analysis, HLA-associated TCR beta chains were found to be more clonally expanded and to have lower generation probabilities than equally common non-associated chains. A few of the identified cytomegalovirus-associated TCR beta chains were confirmed in vitro to be specific for cytomegalovirus antigens. A later genetic analysis associated a missense DCLRE1C variant with V-gene and J-gene trimming of TCR beta chains, and an independent cohort replicated the association. Because counts were too low, 15 to 20 rarely observed V segments, including chromosome 9 orphons, were left out of the earlier analysis of some 640 of the donors. According to the authors, the approach could potentially be generalized to other disease states and immunological phenotypes. A group of highly shared sequence variants was considered likely to be a technical artifact of the sequencing pipeline. In the study, approximately 160 TCR beta chains were listed as associated with cytomegalovirus. The classifier was reported to diagnose cytomegalovirus status with high specificity and sensitivity in both the original and validation cohorts. A further reported finding was that TCR beta sequences accurately predicted the HLA-A and HLA-B alleles for most subjects in the first cohort. Linkage disequilibrium might explain the correlated functional status among segregating V segments, but an unknown experimental factor could not be excluded. Assigning TCR associations to individual alleles was difficult when HLA alleles, especially DR and DQ, strongly co-occurred. In a later analysis, several top co-occurrence clusters were reported to appear linked to parvovirus B19, influenza, CMV and Epstein-Barr virus. A later analysis found that TCR association rates varied across HLA loci, with DRB1 alleles showing the most associated TCRs and HLA-C alleles the fewest. HLA typing was unavailable for some donors at each locus, so association tests used only the typed subset. Broadly in line with IMGT annotations, most TCR beta V segments showed up in productive rearrangements about 90% or about 30% of the time in an earlier analysis of some 590 of the donors. Most TCR sequences were seen in very few donors, while some public TCRs were found in many individuals. Sequencing depth was assumed to be roughly uniform across donors in the presence/absence analyses, though that assumption may not hold. Only TCR beta chains were sequenced in this cohort, and the absence of alpha or paired-chain data limited detectable features.

The cohort consisted of 650 to 850 healthy bone marrow donors. All cohort members were sampled while nominally healthy, although unrecorded immune exposures were likely present. The donor tested CMV seropositive, placing the donor among the 290 or so seropositive members of the cohort. Every donor gave a peripheral blood sample, and the peripheral blood mononuclear cells from that sample were used for TCR beta sequencing. Genomic DNA extraction from the blood cell samples was performed with the Qiagen DNeasy Blood Extraction Kit. The source material was PBMCs. The sequence is built from TRBV7-2 and TRBJ1-5; TRBD1 is perhaps the D gene, given 5 matching bases. This TCR was sampled from a man aged 35-49 years in good health and CMV-seropositive. The nucleotide sequence reads TGTGCCAGCAGCTTAGAGATAGGGGTTAGCAATCAGCCCCAGCATTTT. This encodes CASSLEIGVSNQPQHF.